The entry below describes one T cell receptor beta chain. The sample belongs to a study of blood T cell repertoires in COVID-19. Turning to the study itself: Sites in the United States, Italy and Spain provided acute and convalescent COVID-19 samples. From T cells, B-cell-depleted T cells, or PBMCs came the material, which was cDNA or gDNA.

Seattle participants joined during active infection and were tracked over time. V shed 6 bases and J shed 0 bases, with 9 bases lying between them. This CDR3 has 14 amino acids. Germline V gene data show CDR1 as WSHSY and CDR2 as SAAADI. In the authors' workflow: Reference gene primer amplification in the assay estimated nucleated cell counts. TCRdb's copy holds only in-frame clones and misses some; the assay was immunoSEQ multiplex PCR. For V, J and clone size, that table is used; D and trimming come from the DNA. The sample consists of about 480,000 clones, about 91% of them appearing once. This TCR derives from a man aged 18 to 29 with COVID-19, enrolled during active disease. Sequenced input: peripheral blood. The rearrangement joins TRBV10-2 to TRBJ2-1; D possibly corresponds to TRBD2 (5 bases). The CDR3 sequence: CASRRAGSYNEQFF. In DNA form, the CDR3 reads TGCGCCAGCAGACGCGCGGGCTCCTACAATGAGCAGTTCTTC.